What follows describes a single T cell receptor (beta chain). The antigen remains unidentified. With random hexamers, reverse transcription was performed on about 0.5 to 1 ug of RNA. Coverage of TCR beta CDR3 amplification by immunoSEQ multiplex PCR extended to 54 Vbeta and 13 Jbeta. One entry per CDR3 protein, called by TCRdb with MiXCR from the immunoSEQ multiplex PCR reads. The sample lists a few hundred thousand distinct CDR3 sequences; roughly 96% were seen once. Both CD4+ and CD8+ T cells were negatively isolated, and TEMRA cells underwent FACS enrichment. The CDR3 is 15 amino acids. J was trimmed by 2 bases and V by 1 base; bases with no gene match: 7. CDR1 and CDR2 (germline): DFQATT, SNEGSKA (reference sequence). The data are from a study of CD8 T cells in Susac syndrome. Points from the study as a whole: The study recognized that its TCR sequencing and HLA analysis covered a relatively small number of individuals.

This sequence was found in a human donor with multiple sclerosis. The sequencing input was CD4+ T cells from PBMCs. J is TRBJ2-7 and V is TRBV20-1; TRBD2 aligns across 8 bases. CDR3 loop: CSARVASGRPYEQYF. CDR3 nucleotide sequence: TGCAGTGCTAGAGTAGCTAGCGGGCGACCCTACGAGCAGTACTTC.